This T cell receptor (beta chain) emerged from a study of T-cell memory formation after mild COVID-19. Each CDR3 protein is one row after TCRdb ran MiXCR on the 5' RACE reads. The sample has over 300,000 distinct CDR3 sequences; roughly 19% are singletons. The V gene end was trimmed by 0 bases and the J gene end by 2 bases; junction bases not matched to a gene: 8. The CDR3 runs 17 residues. The sequencing sample was made of PBMCs or a T cell subset sorted from them (not recorded which). The sequence came from a man aged 18 to 29 who had mild COVID-19 (a few samples of this study predate the infection). Cell type and time point are not known. V is TRBV23-1 and J is TRBJ2-7; 9 bases align to TRBD2. TRBV23-1 is given ORF status, its function remaining uncertain. The CDR3 nucleotides are TGCGCCAGCAGTCAATCTCGCCGGCGGGAGGGCCCCTACGAGCAGTACTTC. Translating it yields CASSQSRRREGPYEQYF.